This T cell receptor (beta chain) was sequenced in a study of T cells in Graves' hyperthyroidism and ophthalmopathy. What was amplified from RNA transcripts were TCR beta CDR3 regions. The HTBI primer set drove a first-round RT-PCR of the TCR CDR3. One entry per CDR3 protein, called by TCRdb with MiXCR from the multiplex PCR reads. Of hundreds of thousands of distinct CDR3 sequences listed, roughly 15% are singletons. Trimming left V 6 bases short and J 2 bases short, with 17 bases between. CDR3 length: 14 amino acids. The V gene's germline CDR1 is SQVTM and CDR2 ANQGSEA. The chain uses TRBV29-1 and TRBJ2-7, with a weak D call TRBD2 (6 bases). The sample consisted of blood. The clonotype was recovered from a woman aged 18 to 35 with Graves' hyperthyroidism. CDR3 protein: CSVLRGTDTYEQYF. In DNA form, the CDR3 reads TGCAGCGTACTCCGGGGGACGGACACCTACGAGCAGTACTTC.